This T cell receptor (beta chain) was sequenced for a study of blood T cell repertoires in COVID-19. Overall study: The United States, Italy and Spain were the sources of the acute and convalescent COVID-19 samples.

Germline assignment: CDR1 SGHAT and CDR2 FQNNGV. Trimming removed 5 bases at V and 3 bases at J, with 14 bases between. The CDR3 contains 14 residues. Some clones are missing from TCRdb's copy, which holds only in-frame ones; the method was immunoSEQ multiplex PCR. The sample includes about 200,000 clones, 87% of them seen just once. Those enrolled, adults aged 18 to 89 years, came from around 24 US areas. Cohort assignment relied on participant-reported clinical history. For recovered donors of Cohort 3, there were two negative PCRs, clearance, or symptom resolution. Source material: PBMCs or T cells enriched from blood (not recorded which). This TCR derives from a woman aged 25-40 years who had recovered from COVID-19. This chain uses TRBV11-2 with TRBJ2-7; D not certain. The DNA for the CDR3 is TGTGCCAGCAGCCGAGACATGTACAACTACGAGCAGTACTTC. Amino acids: CASSRDMYNYEQYF.